The rows below give T cell receptor beta chains drawn from one sample of a study of T cell responses to AZD1222 COVID-19 vaccine. TCRdb keeps only in-frame clones here, not all; method: immunoSEQ multiplex PCR. In the table there are over 100,000 clones, under 90% of which are singletons. The sample consisted of peripheral blood, taken on day 0 of AZD1222 vaccination. The source is an adult in good health. Each CDR3 is given with its conserved first and last residue. The order of the fields is clone size, D gene, V gene, J gene, CDR3 DNA, CDR3 protein. D genes are given only for firm matches. Clone size, where shown, is once, few, many, or a class for clones that have expanded.

>NA|NA|TRBV6-1|TRBJ1-6
TGTGCCAGCAGTGAAGCCCCGGGCCCGGGGTCACCCCTCCACTTT
CASSEAPGPGSPLHF
>once|TRBD1|TRBV27|TRBJ2-7
TGTGCCAGCAGTCTACAGGGGGACCCCTACGAGCAGTACTTC
CASSLQGDPYEQYF
>NA|TRBD1|TRBV27|TRBJ1-5
TGTGCCAGCAGCCGCTGGGGACAGATTTCTCAGCCCCAGCATTTT
CASSRWGQISQPQHF
>NA|TRBD1|TRBV5-1|TRBJ2-1
TGCGCCAGCAGCCCAGGGACAGGTGACAATGAGCAGTTCTTC
CASSPGTGDNEQFF
>NA|TRBD1|TRBV3-1/TRBV3-2|TRBJ1-3
TGTGCCAGCAGTACAGGGGGCTCTGGAAACACCATATATTTT
CASSTGGSGNTIYF
>NA|TRBD1|TRBV6-6|TRBJ1-1
TGTGCCAGCACCCCGGCCGGGACAGGGGTTGTAGCTTTCTTT
CASTPAGTGVVAFF
>NA|TRBD2|TRBV6-2/TRBV6-3|TRBJ2-3
TGTGCCAGCAGTCCGACTAGCAGGCAAGATACGCAGTATTTT
CASSPTSRQDTQYF
>NA|TRBD1|TRBV29-1|TRBJ1-5
TGCAGCGCTAAACAGGGGGCCGGGCAGCCCCAGCATTTT
CSAKQGAGQPQHF
>NA|NA|TRBV12-5|TRBJ1-1
TGTGCTAGTGGTTTCGGAGCCGTGAACACTGAAGCTTTCTTT
CASGFGAVNTEAFF
>once|TRBD2|TRBV2|TRBJ2-7
TGTGCCAGCAGTGAACTAGCGGGAGATTACGAGCAGTACTTC
CASSELAGDYEQYF
>NA|NA|TRBV6-5|TRBJ1-2
TGTGCCAGCAGTCAGGGACATAACTATGGCTACACCTTC
CASSQGHNYGYTF
>NA|NA|TRBV29-1|TRBJ2-3
TGCAGCGTTGAAGGGCACGCAGATACGCAGTATTTT
CSVEGHADTQYF
>NA|NA|TRBV6-6|TRBJ2-7
TGTGCCAGCAGCTCTCAGGGAAGAGAGCACGAGCAGTACTTC
CASSSQGREHEQYF
>NA|TRBD1|TRBV7-7|TRBJ2-5
TGTGCTAGCAGCTTAGGGACAGCCGAAGAGACCCAGTACTTC
CASSLGTAEETQYF
>NA|NA|TRBV6-5|TRBJ2-7
TGTGCCAGCAGTTATGGGGCAGTGTCCTACGAGCAGTACTTC
CASSYGAVSYEQYF
>NA|NA|TRBV5-1|TRBJ2-5
TGCGCCAGCAGCTTGATGTCGGGGGTTGGAGAGACCCAGTACTTC
CASSLMSGVGETQYF
>NA|TRBD1|TRBV5-6|TRBJ1-1
TGTGCCAGCAGCTTGGTAGGGGGCGCAAACACTGAAGCTTTCTTT
CASSLVGGANTEAFF
>NA|NA|TRBV5-4|TRBJ1-2
TGTGCCAGCAGCTCGGGGCAGGGGATCGATGGCTACACCTTC
CASSSGQGIDGYTF
>NA|NA|TRBV28|TRBJ1-1
TGTGCCAGCAGTTCATACGGGACGGACACTGAAGCTTTCTTT
CASSSYGTDTEAFF
>NA|NA|TRBV29-1|TRBJ2-2
TGCAGCGTTGGTGGGACCACCGGGGAGCTGTTTTTT
CSVGGTTGELFF